The 13 T cell receptor beta chains below all came from one sample that was sequenced in a study of beta chain features in type 1 diabetes. Sequencing targeted expressed TCRB transcripts, as all isolated RNA had been reverse transcribed. The repertoire was sequenced with immunoSEQ multiplex PCR; TCRdb's copy has only in-frame clones and lacks some. The sample shows approximately 170,000 clones, about 9.8% of them seen only once. Sequenced sample: central memory CD4+ T cells from blood. Every receptor here comes from a woman under 30 in good health.

This clone was seen more than once but under ten times. A junction boundary mismatches the germline segment, possibly from a read error. V is TRBV11-2 and J is TRBJ2-7, with TRBD1 as a possible D gene (5 bases). The CDR3 runs to 15 residues. Germline CDR1 reads SGHAT; CDR2 reads FQNNGV. The DNA for the CDR3 is TGTGCCAGCAGCTTAGGCCGGACACCCTCCCACGAGCAGTACTTC. It is translated as CASSLGRTPSHEQYF.

The chain links TRBV5-1 to TRBJ2-3; 8 bases map to TRBD1. V was clipped by 3 bases and J by 2 bases; unmatched bases: 2. CDR3 size: 14 residues. Looked up from germline, CDR1 is SGHRS and CDR2 is YFSETQ. The CDR3 DNA is TGCGCCAGCAGCTCGGACAGGGCCACAGATACGCAGTATTTT. It translates to CASSSDRATDTQYF. The full variable domain, rest sourced from reference TRBV5-1 and TRBJ2-3, is KAGVTQTPRYLIKTRGQQVTLSCSPISGHRSVSWYQQTPGQGLQFLFEYFSETQRNKGNFPGRFSGRQFSNSRSEMNVSTLELGDSALYLCASSSDRATDTQYFGPGTRLTVL.

This clone was seen a few times. At the DNA level, this CDR3 is encoded by other sequences in the same sample as well. This chain links TRBV25-1 with TRBJ2-1, with 11 bases matching TRBD2. The CDR3 is made up of 16 amino acids. Germline V CDR1 and CDR2: MGHDK, SYGVNS. With 0 bases clipped from V and 6 bases from J, the junction kept 4 bases outside the gene matches. Here the CDR3 reads CASSEYRLAGGNEQFF. The CDR3, as DNA: TGTGCCAGCAGTGAATATAGGCTAGCGGGAGGCAATGAGCAGTTCTTC.

Comments on this clone: The junction departs from the called germline gene at one end, perhaps through a read error. The genes are TRBV30 and TRBJ2-7, with TRBD1 identical over 8 bases. This CDR3 is built from 11 residues. Germline values: CDR1 GTSNPN, CDR2 SVGIG (reference sequence). The CDR3 loop is CAWSVGDRSFF. CDR3 sequence (DNA): TGTGCCTGGAGTGTAGGGGACAGGAGTTTTTTC.

The V and J genes are TRBV4-2 and TRBJ2-5; 7 bases map to TRBD2. V lost 0 bases and J lost 6; bases outside the gene matches: 7. From germline, CDR1 is LGHNA and CDR2 YNFKEQ. The CDR3 consists of 15 residues. The CDR3 DNA sequence: TGTGCCAGCAGCCAAGATTTGGGAGGGGTGAAGACCCAGTACTTC. This sequence encodes CASSQDLGGVKTQYF.

This clone was observed at least ten times. Other DNA sequences from this sample encode an identical CDR3 as well. V is TRBV27 and J is TRBJ1-1, with 8 bases identical to TRBD1. The CDR3 has 14 residues. Germline loops: CDR1 MNHEY, CDR2 SMNVEV (reference sequence). V lost 2 bases and J lost 3; bases outside the gene matches: 2. In DNA, the CDR3 is TGTGCCAGCAGTTTAAACAGGGGGGACACTGAAGCTTTCTTT. Its protein product is CASSLNRGDTEAFF.

The chain joins TRBV6-1 to TRBJ1-2; 7 bases agree with TRBD1. V trimming: 2 bases; J trimming: 8 bases; junction bases outside the gene matches: 8. Germline lookup yields CDR1 MNHNS and CDR2 SASEGT. CDR3 length: 14 residues. CDR3 sequence: CASSESEGAWGYTF. CDR3 bases: TGTGCCAGCAGTGAAAGTGAGGGGGCGTGGGGCTACACCTTC.

This clone occurred a few times. The chain couples TRBV7-2 to TRBJ2-5, with 7 bases lining up with TRBD1. V shed 4 bases, J shed 2 bases, and the junction held 1 base outside the gene matches. CDR1 and CDR2 (germline): SGHTA, FQGNSA. The CDR3 contains 13 residues. The CDR3 reads CASSWDSQETQYF. In DNA form, the CDR3 reads TGTGCCAGCAGCTGGGACAGTCAAGAGACCCAGTACTTC.

The chain couples TRBV6-5 to TRBJ1-3; no clear D gene. The CDR3 runs to 15 residues. Looked up from germline, CDR1 is MNHEY and CDR2 is SVGAGI. V lost 6 bases and J lost 0, with 12 bases in between. DNA of the CDR3: TGTGCCAGCAGATCCTTCGGGTCCTCTGGAAACACCATATATTTT. This gives the protein CASRSFGSSGNTIYF.

The V call is TRBV5-4, the J call TRBJ2-1; tentatively, D is TRBD2 (6 bases). The V and J ends lost 1 base and 8 bases respectively, with 16 bases between them. This CDR3 comprises 15 residues. CDR1 SGHNT and CDR2 YYREEE come from the germline V gene (reference sequence). The CDR3 reads CASSLSAGIGDEQFF. CDR3 nucleotide sequence: TGTGCCAGCAGCTTGAGTGCGGGAATTGGGGATGAGCAGTTCTTC.

V is TRBV30 and J is TRBJ2-1; 12 nucleotides align to TRBD2. This CDR3 spans 15 amino acids. The J segment lost 0 bases and the V segment lost 8 bases, leaving 5 bases of the junction unmatched. CDR1 GTSNPN and CDR2 SVGIG come from the germline V gene (reference sequence). CDR3 nucleotide sequence: TGTGCCACGACTAGCGGGGGCAACTCCTACAATGAGCAGTTCTTC. Amino acids: CATTSGGNSYNEQFF.

The table lists this clone with many counts. This chain joins TRBV2 and TRBJ2-5; D is uncertain. CDR1 and CDR2 from the germline V gene are SNHLY and FYNNEI. This CDR3 has 12 residues. V lost 6 bases and J 1 base, leaving 6 bases between the germline ends. DNA for the CDR3: TGTGCCAGCAGACTGGTCCAAGAGACCCAGTACTTC. It yields the protein CASRLVQETQYF.

The chain joins TRBV5-6 to TRBJ1-4; maybe TRBD1 (5 bases). Germline-derived CDR1 and CDR2 are SGHDT and YYEEEE. CDR3 length: 15 residues. V lost 4 bases and J 2 bases, leaving 12 bases between the germline ends. This chain's CDR3 is CASSRPGITNEKLFF. CDR3 in DNA: TGTGCCAGCAGCCGACCAGGGATTACTAATGAAAAACTGTTTTTT.